These 17 T cell receptor beta chains originate from one sample sequenced in a study of T-cell reconstitution after alpha-beta-depleted transplantation in children. A library of TCRbeta sequences, prepared with unique molecular identifiers, was generated. TCRdb used MiXCR to reprocess the PCR reads, holding one entry per CDR3 protein. In the table there are almost 600,000 distinct CDR3 sequences, over 25% of which are singletons. Sample: PBMCs, taken before TCRalphabeta/CD19-depleted stem cell transplant. Receptors originate from a boy in the first two years of life with Wiskott-Aldrich syndrome, due to receive a stem cell transplant.

The table lists this clonotype with a few counts. This sequence joins TRBV20-1 and TRBJ2-1; 11 bases fit TRBD2. This CDR3 spans 15 amino acids. The junction had 8 bases not matched to a gene; V was cut back by 3 bases and J by 7 bases. Germline CDR1 is DFQATT and CDR2 is SNEGSKA (reference sequence). The CDR3 spells CSARTSGVIGNEQFF. CDR3 sequence (DNA): TGCAGTGCTAGGACTAGCGGGGTCATAGGGAATGAGCAGTTCTTC.

The rearrangement joins TRBV20-1 to TRBJ2-4, with 10 bases lining up with TRBD2. This CDR3 is built from 20 residues. V trimming: 3 bases; J trimming: 0 bases; junction bases outside the gene matches: 17. Germline V lookup: CDR1 DFQATT, CDR2 SNEGSKA (reference sequence). As DNA, the CDR3 is TGCAGTGCTAGTCTCGCCCCGGGTAGCGGGAGGTATCTAGCCAAAAACATTCAGTACTTC. This gives the protein CSASLAPGSGRYLAKNIQYF.

This clonotype was counted a few times. The chain is built from TRBV20-1 and TRBJ2-7; D unclear. The germline V gene encodes CDR1 DFQATT and CDR2 SNEGSKA (reference sequence). The CDR3 contains 12 residues. V was shortened by 1 base and J by 6 bases, with 10 bases between the two germline ends. The CDR3 coding sequence is TGCAGTGCTAGAGGGCAGGAGACCGAGCAGTACTTC. This gives the protein CSARGQETEQYF.

This clonotype was seen only a few times. The genes are TRBV5-1 and TRBJ2-5; no clear D gene. Trimming pared 0 bases from V and 1 base from J, leaving 7 bases between. The CDR3 consists of 14 residues. In germline, CDR1 is SGHRS, CDR2 YFSETQ. The CDR3 bases are TGCGCCAGCAGCTTGGATATCCCCCAAGAGACCCAGTACTTC. Protein product: CASSLDIPQETQYF.

The chain carries TRBV6-5 and TRBJ2-1, with 7 bases that match TRBD2. Germline CDR1 reads MNHEY; CDR2 reads SVGAGI. Trimming cost V 0 bases and J 9 bases; bases outside gene matches: 11. This CDR3 region has 16 residues. The CDR3 reads CASSYSSGDYGSEQFF. CDR3 DNA: TGTGCCAGCAGTTACTCGAGTGGGGACTACGGCAGTGAGCAGTTCTTC.

The rearrangement uses TRBV6-1 and TRBJ1-2; D remains ambiguous. CDR3 length: 13 residues. Germline V gene sequence: CDR1 MNHNS, CDR2 SASEGT. V lost 8 bases and J 1 base, leaving 11 bases between the germline ends. DNA for the CDR3: TGTGCCAGCTCGACGGATAATAACTATGGCTACACCTTC. This codes for CASSTDNNYGYTF.

As regards this clonotype: Germline is not matched at one junction end, which may reflect a read error. The chain uses TRBV28 and TRBJ2-7; 14 nucleotides line up with TRBD2. Germline V CDR1 and CDR2: MDHEN, SYDVKM. This CDR3 is 18 amino acids long. DNA of the CDR3: TGTGCCAGCAGTCCGGGACTAGCGGGAGTGTTGAGCTCCTACGAGCATTACTTC. Its protein is CASSPGLAGVLSSYEHYF.

The chain joins TRBV27 to TRBJ2-7, with a weak D call TRBD2 (6 bases). CDR3 length: 14 amino acids. V was clipped by 5 bases and J by 6 bases, with 17 bases between them. Germline V gives CDR1 MNHEY, CDR2 SMNVEV (reference sequence). CDR3 amino acids: CASSPSELALEQYF. The CDR3 nucleotides read TGTGCCAGCAGTCCCTCGGAGCTAGCGCTCGAGCAGTACTTC.

This clonotype was counted between two and nine times. The chain joins TRBV7-9 to TRBJ2-5; no definite D call. Trimming left V 4 bases short and J 3 bases short, with 12 bases between. The length of the CDR3 is 14 residues. Germline-derived CDR1 and CDR2 are SEHNR and FQNEAQ (reference sequence). The CDR3 protein is CASSSPPSEETQYF. The CDR3, as DNA: TGTGCCAGCAGCTCCCCCCCCAGTGAAGAGACCCAGTACTTC. Full variable domain (rest looked up from reference TRBV7-9 and TRBJ2-5): DTGVSQNPRHKITKRGQNVTFRCDPISEHNRLYWYRQTLGQGPEFLTYFQNEAQLEKSRLLSDRFSAERPKGSFSTLEIQRTEQGDSAMYLCASSSPPSEETQYFGPGTRLLVL.

The chain carries TRBV5-1 and TRBJ2-1, with 11 bases matching TRBD2. Germline CDR1 SGHRS, CDR2 YFSETQ. Losses at the gene ends were 0 bases for V and 8 bases for J; bases not matched to a gene: 4. The CDR3 covers 15 residues. The DNA of the CDR3 is TGCGCCAGCAGCTTGGTTGGTAGCGGGAGGGATGAGCAGTTCTTC. As protein: CASSLVGSGRDEQFF. Combining the CDR3 with reference TRBV5-1 and TRBJ2-1 gives the whole variable domain KAGVTQTPRYLIKTRGQQVTLSCSPISGHRSVSWYQQTPGQGLQFLFEYFSETQRNKGNFPGRFSGRQFSNSRSEMNVSTLELGDSALYLCASSLVGSGRDEQFFGPGTRLTVL.

The chain links TRBV5-1 to TRBJ2-3; the D gene is possibly TRBD1 (6 bases). Germline V gene sequence: CDR1 SGHRS, CDR2 YFSETQ. CDR3 size: 15 residues. The V end was cut by 2 bases, the J end by 0 bases, with 10 bases between. The CDR3 nucleotides are TGCGCCAGCAGCTTCTCGGACAGCAGCACAGATACGCAGTATTTT. Amino acids: CASSFSDSSTDTQYF.

This clonotype was counted between two and nine times. The V gene is TRBV7-2, the J gene TRBJ2-5, with 11 bases that match TRBD2. The CDR3 runs to 16 residues. In germline, CDR1 is SGHTA, CDR2 FQGNSA. V was clipped by 5 bases and J by 2 bases; unmatched bases: 7. CDR3 in amino acids: CASSPRTSGLQETQYF. CDR3 in DNA: TGTGCCAGCAGCCCTCGGACTAGCGGGCTACAAGAGACCCAGTACTTC. Full variable domain (missing parts from reference TRBV7-2 and TRBJ2-5): GAGVSQSPSNKVTEKGKDVELRCDPISGHTALYWYRQSLGQGLEFLIYFQGNSAPDKSGLPSDRFSAERTGGSVSTLTIQRTQQEDSAVYLCASSPRTSGLQETQYFGPGTRLLVL.

This clonotype occurred a few times. This chain links TRBV29-1 with TRBJ2-1; D unclear. Trimming pared 5 bases from V and 4 bases from J, leaving 9 bases between. The length of the CDR3 is 12 residues. Germline CDR1 and CDR2: SQVTM and ANQGSEA. The CDR3 DNA is TGCAGCGTTATCAAGGAGTACAATGAGCAGTTCTTC. It specifies CSVIKEYNEQFF.

This chain uses TRBV28 with TRBJ2-4, with D unresolved. The germline V and J ends were trimmed by 5 bases and 0 bases, with 11 bases remaining between them. This CDR3 contains 15 residues. Germline-derived CDR1 and CDR2 are MDHEN and SYDVKM. CDR3 protein: CASSRRILAKNIQYF. Written as DNA, the CDR3 is TGTGCCAGCAGTAGAAGAATCCTAGCCAAAAACATTCAGTACTTC. Full variable domain (outside the CDR3, taken from reference TRBV28 and TRBJ2-4): DVKVTQSSRYLVKRTGEKVFLECVQDMDHENMFWYRQDPGLGLRLIYFSYDVKMKEKGDIPEGYSVSREKKERFSLILESASTNQTSMYLCASSRRILAKNIQYFGAGTRLSVL.

This clonotype came up once. The chain couples TRBV25-1 to TRBJ2-5, with 13 bases identical to TRBD2. Trimming cost V 4 bases and J 5 bases; bases outside gene matches: 10. CDR1 and CDR2 (germline): MGHDK, SYGVNS. This CDR3 comprises 17 residues. CDR3 residues: CASSASRTSGSSETQYF. CDR3 DNA: TGTGCCAGCAGTGCATCCCGGACTAGCGGGAGCTCGGAGACCCAGTACTTC.

This clonotype has a handful of counts. The V call is TRBV7-2, the J call TRBJ2-7; 8 bases are shared with TRBD2. CDR1 and CDR2 (germline): SGHTA, FQGNSA. The V and J ends lost 5 bases and 4 bases, in that order; junction bases with no gene match: 7. The CDR3 totals 14 residues. The CDR3 sequence is CASSRRAGEYEQYF. Here the CDR3 DNA reads TGTGCCAGCAGCCGACGAGCGGGAGAGTACGAGCAGTACTTC.

This clonotype was detected only a few times. The rearrangement joins TRBV20-1 to TRBJ1-4; possible D gene TRBD1, 6 bases. The V gene's germline CDR1 is DFQATT and CDR2 SNEGSKA (reference sequence). V dropped 6 bases and J dropped 7 bases, with 12 bases sitting between them. This CDR3 is built from 12 residues. The CDR3, as DNA: TGCAGTGCACCGGCGGGGGCTGAAAAACTGTTTTTT. This gives the protein CSAPAGAEKLFF.